These 14 T cell receptor beta chains originate from one sample sequenced in a study of blood T cells in healthy people across ages. Primed by a sample-barcoded 5' primer and a J-beta primer mix, a second PCR proceeded for 7 to 11 cycles. MiXCR, run by TCRdb on the 5' RACE reads, gives a single entry per CDR3 protein. The sample consists of about 970,000 distinct CDR3 sequences, about 51% of them appearing once. The material sequenced was blood. These TCRs come from a woman aged 55-75 years in good health.

The chain is built from TRBV29-1 and TRBJ1-2; D may be TRBD1 (6 bases). The CDR3 covers 15 residues. V gave up 6 bases and J gave up 8 bases, with 25 bases separating them. Germline-derived CDR1 and CDR2 are SQVTM and ANQGSEA. In DNA, the CDR3 is TGCAGCGTCGCGGTCTCCGGGGCAGGGGCACGGGGCTACACCTTC. The encoded protein is CSVAVSGAGARGYTF.

The chain joins TRBV2 to TRBJ2-2, with D perhaps TRBD2 (6 bases). The V end lost 11 bases, the J end lost 7 bases, and 23 bases lay between the germline ends. CDR3 length equals 15 residues. The germline gives CDR1 SNHLY, CDR2 FYNNEI. The CDR3 DNA follows: TGTGCCGGCCAGCGGGTTTGGGGGAGCGGCGGGGAGCTGTTTTTT. This encodes CAGQRVWGSGGELFF.

The chain is built from TRBV6-6 and TRBJ2-6, with unresolved D. Trimming cost V 11 bases and J 0 bases, with 8 bases left between them. CDR1 is MNHNY and CDR2 is SVGAGI in the germline V gene (reference sequence). The CDR3 covers 13 residues. CDR3: CAGGDSGANVLTF. CDR3 bases: TGTGCCGGCGGAGACTCTGGGGCCAACGTCCTGACTTTC.

This clonotype was found a few times. This chain joins TRBV7-8 and TRBJ2-7; D possibly corresponds to TRBD1 (6 bases). V lost 1 base and J lost 3, with 10 bases in between. CDR1 and CDR2 (germline): SGHVS, FQNEAQ. This CDR3 has 14 amino acids. The CDR3 region is CASSLVDRYYEQYF. In DNA form, the CDR3 reads TGTGCCAGCAGCTTAGTCGACAGGTACTACGAGCAGTACTTC.

The rearrangement joins TRBV12-5 to TRBJ2-7, with D hard to call. CDR3 size: 11 residues. V gave up 5 bases and J gave up 3 bases, with 5 bases separating them. Germline V gene sequence: CDR1 LGHNT, CDR2 FRNRAP. CDR3 coding DNA: TGTGCTAGTGGTCTTTACTACGAGCAGTACTTC. This sequence encodes CASGLYYEQYF. Looking up the rest from reference TRBV12-5 and TRBJ2-7 gives the full variable domain: DARVTQTPRHKVTEMGQEVTMRCQPILGHNTVFWYRQTMMQGLELLAYFRNRAPLDDSGMPKDRFSAEMPDATLATLKIQPSEPRDSAVYFCASGLYYEQYFGPGTRLTVT.

The chain carries TRBV7-9 and TRBJ2-3, with D tentatively TRBD2 (6 bases). The V end was cut by 6 bases, the J end by 0 bases, with 19 bases between. Germline-derived CDR1 and CDR2 are SEHNR and FQNEAQ (reference sequence). This CDR3 has 17 residues. CDR3 in amino acids: CASRRSWRASSTDTQYF. CDR3 in DNA: TGTGCCAGCAGGCGATCATGGAGGGCGTCTAGCACAGATACGCAGTATTTT.

V and J are TRBV2 and TRBJ1-6; unclear D gene. Per the germline V gene, CDR1 is SNHLY and CDR2 is FYNNEI. The CDR3 length is 14 residues. V was cut by 6 bases and J by 8 bases, with 14 bases left in between. CDR3 DNA sequence: TGTGCCAGCAGCGGCCGGGGTGCGGATTCACCCCTCCACTTT. It specifies CASSGRGADSPLHF.

The chain has TRBV12-3 or TRBV12-4 and TRBJ2-1; possible D gene TRBD2, 5 bases. The length of the CDR3 is 16 residues. Trimming removed 10 bases at V and 8 bases at J, with 27 bases between. For the CDR3, the DNA is TGTGCCATCACCATAACTAGTTTTCGCTTTAAGGATGAGCAGTTCTTC. Residues: CAITITSFRFKDEQFF.

This chain links TRBV7-2 with TRBJ2-5; 10 nucleotides line up with TRBD2. With V trimmed by 2 bases and J by 3 bases, 9 bases remained unmatched. The CDR3 contains 17 residues. Germline loops: CDR1 SGHTA, CDR2 FQGNSA. The DNA of the CDR3 is TGTGCCAGCAGCTTACCCCGGCTAGCGGGAGCGGAAGAGACCCAGTACTTC. Amino acid sequence: CASSLPRLAGAEETQYF.

The rearrangement joins TRBV27 to TRBJ2-1; TRBD1 matches 7 bases. Trimming took 5 bases from V and 10 from J; bases not matched to a gene: 17. The length of the CDR3 is 16 residues. Germline V gene sequence: CDR1 MNHEY, CDR2 SMNVEV (reference sequence). CDR3 region: CASSLSDDQGVGEQFF. CDR3 nucleotides: TGTGCCAGCAGTCTCTCGGACGACCAGGGGGTGGGGGAGCAGTTCTTC.

V and J are TRBV6-1 and TRBJ1-2, with D perhaps matching TRBD1 (5 bases). The CDR3 is 14 amino acids. V lost 5 bases, J lost 7 bases, and 17 bases lay in between. CDR1 is MNHNS, CDR2 SASEGT, per germline. CDR3 protein: CASSKQGHSGGYTF. For the CDR3, the DNA is TGTGCCAGCAGTAAGCAGGGTCATAGCGGTGGCTACACCTTC.

The chain has TRBV2 and TRBJ1-6, with a tentative D call TRBD1 (5 bases). Germline values: CDR1 SNHLY, CDR2 FYNNEI. The CDR3 is made up of 14 amino acids. Trimming removed 6 bases from V and 7 bases from J, with 13 bases in between. CDR3 protein: CASSAGTSNSPLHF. DNA for the CDR3: TGTGCCAGCAGCGCCGGGACCTCGAATTCACCCCTCCACTTT.

CDR3 amino acids: CASIGGPSYEQYF. In DNA form, the CDR3 reads TGCGCCAGCATTGGGGGGCCCTCCTACGAGCAGTACTTC. The J gene is TRBJ2-7, the V gene TRBV10-1; D assignment may be TRBD1 or TRBD2 (6 bases each). CDR3 length: 13 residues. Between the trimmed V and J ends, which lost 7 bases and 0 bases, there was a span of 10 bases. CDR1 is WNHNN and CDR2 is SYGVQD in the germline V gene (reference sequence).

The rearrangement uses TRBV3-1 and TRBJ2-7; D call uncertain. Per the germline V gene, CDR1 is LGHDT and CDR2 is YNNKEL (reference sequence). Trimming cost V 1 base and J 6 bases, with 10 bases left between them. The CDR3 is 13 amino acids. Written as DNA, the CDR3 is TGTGCCAGCAGCCAAGGTCGCGCGTTCGAGCAGTACTTC. It translates to CASSQGRAFEQYF.